This TCR beta chain was found in a study of T cell responses to AZD1222 COVID-19 vaccine. Whole-study results and caveats: Vaccine-associated CD4 TCRs ranged over spike, dominating at 160-218 and 743-854. Repertoire sampling was restricted to post-peak T cell response timepoints. Reportedly, nearly half of unique spike TCRs recognized epitopes outside B.1.351/B.1.1.7 mutations.

The V and J ends lost 5 bases and 0 bases respectively, with 10 bases between them. The CDR3 totals 14 residues. Per the germline V gene, CDR1 is SGHVS and CDR2 is FQNEAQ. This clone was seen a handful of times. What it binds is unknown. Data came from immunoSEQ multiplex PCR; TCRdb stores just in-frame clones and leaves some out. The sample lists about 140,000 clones; around 89% were seen once. This material consisted of peripheral blood, taken 28 days after the second AZD1222 dose. The chain has TRBV7-8 and TRBJ2-5, with D possibly matching TRBD1 (7 bases). The receptor was isolated from an adult who received the AZD1222 COVID-19 vaccine. DNA for the CDR3: TGTGCCAGCAGCGCGGGACAGCACCAAGAGACCCAGTACTTC. Translation gives CASSAGQHQETQYF.